The next 13 T cell receptor beta chains were all read from a single sample in a study of blood T cell repertoires in COVID-19. Sequenced by immunoSEQ multiplex PCR; TCRdb stores in-frame clones only, minus some. There are some 150,000 clones in the sample; approximately 90% occur only once, and roughly 4.5% lies in the top ten. Sequenced material: peripheral blood. These receptors came from a woman aged 60-75 years with active or convalescent COVID-19.

This chain uses TRBV21-1 with TRBJ2-7; whether TRBD1, the table's D call, matches the DNA was not checked. TRBV21-1 is a documented pseudogene. The length of the CDR3 is 15 residues. The CDR3 sequence: CASSVGTGKKCEQYF. CDR3 DNA: TGTGCCAGCAGCGTCGGGACAGGGAAAAAGTGCGAGCAGTACTTC.

This chain joins TRBV6-6 and TRBJ1-2; D is undetermined. Trimming left V 8 bases short and J 2 bases short, with 18 bases between. This CDR3 is 15 amino acids long. Germline CDR1 MNHNY, CDR2 SVGAGI (reference sequence). CDR3 in amino acids: CASDLPSAANYGYTF. In nucleotides, the CDR3 is TGTGCCAGCGATTTACCCTCTGCGGCCAACTATGGCTACACCTTC.

The chain uses TRBV5-5 and TRBJ1-2; D possibly corresponds to TRBD1 (6 bases). The V end lost 2 bases, the J end lost 4 bases, and 12 bases lay between the germline ends. This CDR3 has 14 amino acids. The germline V gene has CDR1 SGHKS and CDR2 YYEKEE (reference sequence). The CDR3 loop is CASSFEDSTYGYTF. The CDR3 DNA follows: TGTGCCAGCAGCTTTGAGGACAGCACCTATGGCTACACCTTC.

The gene calls are TRBV2 and TRBJ2-7; the D gene is possibly TRBD1 (6 bases). This CDR3 contains 14 residues. Germline lookup yields CDR1 SNHLY and CDR2 FYNNEI. V lost 6 bases, J lost 2 bases, and 14 bases lay in between. The CDR3 sequence: CASSRQVATYEQYF. The CDR3 nucleotides are TGTGCCAGCAGCCGACAGGTCGCCACCTACGAGCAGTACTTC.

The V call is TRBV2, the J call TRBJ1-6, with D maybe TRBD1 (6 bases). Trimming pared 2 bases from V and 5 bases from J, leaving 16 bases between. Germline V lookup: CDR1 SNHLY, CDR2 FYNNEI. The CDR3 has 17 amino acids. For the CDR3, the DNA is TGTGCCAGCAGTGAAACTTGGCTTAGGACAGATAATTCACCCCTCCACTTT. Translated: CASSETWLRTDNSPLHF.

The chain links TRBV10-3 to TRBJ1-1; D might be TRBD1 (6 bases). The germline gives CDR1 ENHRY, CDR2 SYGVKD. The CDR3 consists of 12 residues. Here the CDR3 DNA reads TGTGCTTTACAGGGATATTCCACTGAAGCTTTCTTT. Protein: CALQGYSTEAFF.

The rearrangement uses TRBV7-2 and TRBJ1-1, with D unclear. CDR3 length equals 15 residues. Trimming pared 3 bases from V and 1 base from J, leaving 12 bases between. Germline assignment: CDR1 SGHTA and CDR2 FQGNSA. The CDR3: CASSLGGRGNTEAFF. DNA of the CDR3: TGTGCCAGCAGCTTGGGCGGCCGGGGGAACACTGAAGCTTTCTTT.

The chain joins TRBV12-3 or TRBV12-4 to TRBJ2-5, with unresolved D. V lost 2 bases and J lost 5, with 9 bases in between. There are 13 residues in the CDR3. CDR3 nucleotide sequence: TGTGCCAGCAGTTTACAGGCTCGGGAGACCCAGTACTTC. Protein product: CASSLQARETQYF.

V is TRBV4-3 and J is TRBJ2-1; 9 bases are shared with TRBD2. This CDR3 is 17 amino acids long. Trimming took 1 base from V and 6 from J; bases not matched to a gene: 10. The germline V gene has CDR1 LGHNA and CDR2 YSLEER. As DNA, the CDR3 is TGCGCCAGCAGCCAAGTACCCCTAGCGGGGTATCTCAATGAGCAGTTCTTC. Amino acid sequence: CASSQVPLAGYLNEQFF.

This sequence joins TRBV15 and TRBJ1-4; possibly TRBD1 for D (5 bases). The CDR3 contains 16 residues. V lost 0 bases and J 0 bases, leaving 8 bases between the germline ends. Germline loops: CDR1 LNHNV, CDR2 YYDKDF (reference sequence). The CDR3 reads CATSRESRATNEKLFF. CDR3 sequence (DNA): TGTGCCACCAGCAGAGAATCCAGGGCAACTAATGAAAAACTGTTTTTT.

This clone showed up just once. The V gene is TRBV23-1, the J gene TRBJ1-5; 8 nucleotides line up with TRBD1. TRBV23-1 is recorded as an ORF, its role being uncertain. V shed 5 bases, J shed 0 bases, and the junction held 3 bases outside the gene matches. The CDR3 is made up of 15 amino acids. CDR3 loop: CASSTTGDSNQPQHF. CDR3 nucleotide sequence: TGCGCCAGCAGTACGACAGGGGATAGCAATCAGCCCCAGCATTTT.

This rearrangement joins TRBV24-1 to TRBJ2-3; maybe TRBD1 (5 bases). CDR1 KGHDR and CDR2 SFDVKD come from the germline V gene. V lost 7 bases to trimming and J lost 4 bases, with 11 bases between them. The CDR3 consists of 13 residues. CDR3 loop: CATRGKGADTQYF. CDR3 in DNA: TGTGCCACCAGAGGAAAAGGGGCAGATACGCAGTATTTT.

This CDR3 reads CASSLMDITGELFF. The DNA for the CDR3 is TGTGCCAGCAGCTTAATGGACATCACCGGGGAGCTGTTTTTT. This chain uses TRBV7-9 with TRBJ2-2; D may be TRBD1 (5 bases). Germline V lookup: CDR1 SEHNR, CDR2 FQNEAQ (reference sequence). The V and J ends lost 2 bases and 4 bases respectively, with 8 bases between them. The length of the CDR3 is 14 residues. Combining the CDR3 with reference TRBV7-9 and TRBJ2-2 gives the whole variable domain DTGVSQNPRHKITKRGQNVTFRCDPISEHNRLYWYRQTLGQGPEFLTYFQNEAQLEKSRLLSDRFSAERPKGSFSTLEIQRTEQGDSAMYLCASSLMDITGELFFGEGSRLTVL.